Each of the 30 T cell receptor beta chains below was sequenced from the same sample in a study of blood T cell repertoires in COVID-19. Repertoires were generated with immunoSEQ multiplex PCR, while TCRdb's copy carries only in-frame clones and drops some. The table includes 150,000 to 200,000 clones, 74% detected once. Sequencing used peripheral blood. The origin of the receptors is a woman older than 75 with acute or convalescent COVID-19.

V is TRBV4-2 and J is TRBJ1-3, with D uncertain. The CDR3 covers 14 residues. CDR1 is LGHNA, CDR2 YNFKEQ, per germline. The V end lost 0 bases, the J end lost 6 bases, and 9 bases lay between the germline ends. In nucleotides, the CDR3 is TGTGCCAGCAGCCAAGAACAATTCGAAAACACCATATATTTT. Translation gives CASSQEQFENTIYF.

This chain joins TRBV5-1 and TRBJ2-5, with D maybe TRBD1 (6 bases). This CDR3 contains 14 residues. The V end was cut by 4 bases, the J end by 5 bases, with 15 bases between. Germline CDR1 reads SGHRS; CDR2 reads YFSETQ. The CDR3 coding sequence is TGCGCCAGCAGCGCCGGGACGAGGGGGGAGACCCAGTACTTC. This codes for CASSAGTRGETQYF. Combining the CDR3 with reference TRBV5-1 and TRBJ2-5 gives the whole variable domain KAGVTQTPRYLIKTRGQQVTLSCSPISGHRSVSWYQQTPGQGLQFLFEYFSETQRNKGNFPGRFSGRQFSNSRSEMNVSTLELGDSALYLCASSAGTRGETQYFGPGTRLLVL.

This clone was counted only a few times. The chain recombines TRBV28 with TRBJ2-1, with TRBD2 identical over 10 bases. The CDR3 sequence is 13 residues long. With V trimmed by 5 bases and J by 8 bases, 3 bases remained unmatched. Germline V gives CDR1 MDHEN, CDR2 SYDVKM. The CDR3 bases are TGTGCCAGCAGTCTTAGCGGGAGGTATGAGCAGTTCTTC. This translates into CASSLSGRYEQFF.

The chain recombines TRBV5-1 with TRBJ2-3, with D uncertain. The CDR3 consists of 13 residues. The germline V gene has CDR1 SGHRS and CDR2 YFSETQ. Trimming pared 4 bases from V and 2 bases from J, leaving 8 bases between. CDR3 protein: CASSPITTDTQYF. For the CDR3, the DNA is TGCGCCAGCAGCCCTATCACCACAGATACGCAGTATTTT.

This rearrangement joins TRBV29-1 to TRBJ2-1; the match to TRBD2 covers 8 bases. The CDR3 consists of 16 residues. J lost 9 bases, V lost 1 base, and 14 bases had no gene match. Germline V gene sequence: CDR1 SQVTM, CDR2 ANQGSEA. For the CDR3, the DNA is TGCAGCGTTGAAGTACCGGGAGGGCTGGGGTTCGGTGAGCAGTTCTTC. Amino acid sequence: CSVEVPGGLGFGEQFF.

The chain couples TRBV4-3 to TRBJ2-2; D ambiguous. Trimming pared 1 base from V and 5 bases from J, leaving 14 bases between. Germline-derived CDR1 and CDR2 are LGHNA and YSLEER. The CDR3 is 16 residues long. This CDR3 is CASSQGGTPMTGELFF. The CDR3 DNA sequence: TGCGCCAGCAGCCAAGGTGGTACCCCTATGACCGGGGAGCTGTTTTTT.

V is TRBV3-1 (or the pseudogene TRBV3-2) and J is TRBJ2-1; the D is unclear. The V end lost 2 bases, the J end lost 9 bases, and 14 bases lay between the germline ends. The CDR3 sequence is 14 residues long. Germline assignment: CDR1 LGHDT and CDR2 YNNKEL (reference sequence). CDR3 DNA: TGTGCCAGCAGCCAAAACTCTAGGTTGGGTGAGCAGTTCTTC. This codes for CASSQNSRLGEQFF.

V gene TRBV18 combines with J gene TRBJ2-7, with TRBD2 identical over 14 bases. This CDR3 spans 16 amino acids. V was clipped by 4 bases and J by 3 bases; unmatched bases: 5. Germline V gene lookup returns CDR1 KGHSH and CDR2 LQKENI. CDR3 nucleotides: TGTGCCAGCTCACTTGGGACTAGCGGGAGCAACTACGAGCAGTACTTC. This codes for CASSLGTSGSNYEQYF.

CDR3 sequence reads: CASSLRGLAGTPPSYEQYF. CDR3 DNA: TGTGCCAGCAGCTTAAGAGGACTAGCGGGTACTCCACCCTCCTACGAGCAGTACTTC. The chain links TRBV7-6 to TRBJ2-7; 11 positions match TRBD2. This CDR3 is 19 amino acids long. The ends lost 2 bases at V and 0 bases at J; junction bases unmatched: 12. CDR1 SGHVS and CDR2 FNYEAQ come from the germline V gene.

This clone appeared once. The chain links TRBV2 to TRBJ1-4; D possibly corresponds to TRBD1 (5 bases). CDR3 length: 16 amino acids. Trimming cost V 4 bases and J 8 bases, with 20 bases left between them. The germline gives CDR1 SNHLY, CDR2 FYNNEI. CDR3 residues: CASSAVGLQAGEKLFF. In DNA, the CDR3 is TGTGCCAGCAGTGCCGTCGGCCTACAGGCGGGGGAAAAACTGTTTTTT. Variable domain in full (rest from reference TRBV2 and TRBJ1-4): EPEVTQTPSHQVTQMGQEVILRCVPISNHLYFYWYRQILGQKVEFLVSFYNNEISEKSEIFDDQFSVERPDGSNFTLKIRSTKLEDSAMYFCASSAVGLQAGEKLFFGSGTQLSVL.

The DNA for the CDR3 is TGTGCCAGCAGTGAATTTTACTACGAGCAGTACTTC. Its protein is CASSEFYYEQYF. The genes are TRBV6-1 and TRBJ2-7; no firm D call. Trimming took 2 bases from V and 3 from J, leaving 5 bases between them. Looked up from germline, CDR1 is MNHNS and CDR2 is SASEGT. There are 12 residues in the CDR3.

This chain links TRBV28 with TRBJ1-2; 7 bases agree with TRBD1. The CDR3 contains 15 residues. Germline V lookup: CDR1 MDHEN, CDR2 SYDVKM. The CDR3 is CAVVGAQGRFYGYTF. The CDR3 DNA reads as TGTGCAGTCGTCGGGGCACAGGGGCGATTCTATGGCTACACCTTC.

Here the CDR3 DNA reads TGTGCCACCGACGCGGCCGGTTTTAATTCACCCCTCCACTTT. Translation: CATDAAGFNSPLHF. The chain carries TRBV2 and TRBJ1-6; D remains unclear. Trimming shortened V by 10 bases and J by 6 bases, and 16 bases separated the two germline ends. The germline CDR1 and CDR2 sequences are SNHLY and FYNNEI. CDR3 size: 14 residues.

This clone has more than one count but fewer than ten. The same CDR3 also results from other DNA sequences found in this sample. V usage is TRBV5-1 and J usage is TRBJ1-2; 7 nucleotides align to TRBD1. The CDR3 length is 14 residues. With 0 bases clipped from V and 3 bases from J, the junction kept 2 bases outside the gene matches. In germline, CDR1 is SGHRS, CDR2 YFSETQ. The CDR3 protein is CASSLGDRDYGYTF. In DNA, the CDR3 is TGCGCCAGCAGCTTGGGGGACAGAGACTATGGCTACACCTTC.

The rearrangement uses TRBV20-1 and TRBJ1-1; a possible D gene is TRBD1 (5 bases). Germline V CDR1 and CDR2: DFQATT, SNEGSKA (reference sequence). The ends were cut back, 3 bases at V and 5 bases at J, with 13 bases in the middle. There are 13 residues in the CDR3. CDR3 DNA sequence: TGCAGTGCTAGTAACAGGCTAGGGACTGAAGCTTTCTTT. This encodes CSASNRLGTEAFF.

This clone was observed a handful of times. The CDR3 DNA sequence: TGCACCAGCAGCCAAGAATTAGACGGGAGCGCCGAGCAGTACTTC. This translates into CTSSQELDGSAEQYF. V is TRBV1 and J is TRBJ2-7; the table's D call of TRBD2 was not tested on the DNA. TRBV1 is listed as a pseudogene. The CDR3 contains 15 residues.

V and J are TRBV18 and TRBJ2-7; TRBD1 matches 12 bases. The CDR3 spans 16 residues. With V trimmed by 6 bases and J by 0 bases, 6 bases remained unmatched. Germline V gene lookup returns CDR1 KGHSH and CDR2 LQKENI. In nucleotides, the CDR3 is TGTGCCAGCTCCTCCGGGACAGGGGGCCACTCCTACGAGCAGTACTTC. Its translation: CASSSGTGGHSYEQYF.

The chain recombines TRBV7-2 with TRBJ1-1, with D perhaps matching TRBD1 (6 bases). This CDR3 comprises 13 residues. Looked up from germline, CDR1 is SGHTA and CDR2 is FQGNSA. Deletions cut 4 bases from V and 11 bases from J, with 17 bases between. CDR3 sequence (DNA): TGTGCCAGCAGCTCGGGCGGGGGGCCTTCCGCTTTCTTT. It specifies CASSSGGGPSAFF.

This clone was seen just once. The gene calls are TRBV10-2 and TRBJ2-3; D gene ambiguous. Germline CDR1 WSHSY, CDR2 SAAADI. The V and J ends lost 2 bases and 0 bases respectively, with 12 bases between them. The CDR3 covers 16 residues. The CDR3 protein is CASSEADTTSTDTQYF. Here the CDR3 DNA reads TGCGCCAGCAGTGAGGCTGACACCACTAGCACAGATACGCAGTATTTT.

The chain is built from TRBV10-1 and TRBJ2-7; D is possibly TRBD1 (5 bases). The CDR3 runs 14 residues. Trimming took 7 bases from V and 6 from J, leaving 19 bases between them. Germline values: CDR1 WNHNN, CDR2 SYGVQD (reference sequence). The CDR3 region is CASTGRRIRGEQYF. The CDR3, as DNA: TGCGCCAGCACAGGCAGACGTATTAGGGGCGAGCAGTACTTC.

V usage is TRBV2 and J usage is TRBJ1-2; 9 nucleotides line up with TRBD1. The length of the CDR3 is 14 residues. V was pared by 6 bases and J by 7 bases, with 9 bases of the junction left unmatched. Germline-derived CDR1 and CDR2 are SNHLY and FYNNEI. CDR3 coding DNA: TGTGCCAGCAGGGCCGGGACAGGGTTCCGTGGCTACACCTTC. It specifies CASRAGTGFRGYTF.

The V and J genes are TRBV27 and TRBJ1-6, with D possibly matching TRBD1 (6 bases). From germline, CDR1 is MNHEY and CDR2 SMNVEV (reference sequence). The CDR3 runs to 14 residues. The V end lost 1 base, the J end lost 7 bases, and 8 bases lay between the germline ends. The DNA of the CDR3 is TGTGCCAGCAGTTTATTAGGGGGAAATTCACCCCTCCACTTT. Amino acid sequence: CASSLLGGNSPLHF.

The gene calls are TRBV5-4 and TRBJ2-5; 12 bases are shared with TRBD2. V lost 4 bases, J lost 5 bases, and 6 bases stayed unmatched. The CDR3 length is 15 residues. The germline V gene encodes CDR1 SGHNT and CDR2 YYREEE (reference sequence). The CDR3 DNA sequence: TGTGCCAGCAGCCTTAGACTAGCGGGAGACGAGACCCAGTACTTC. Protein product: CASSLRLAGDETQYF.

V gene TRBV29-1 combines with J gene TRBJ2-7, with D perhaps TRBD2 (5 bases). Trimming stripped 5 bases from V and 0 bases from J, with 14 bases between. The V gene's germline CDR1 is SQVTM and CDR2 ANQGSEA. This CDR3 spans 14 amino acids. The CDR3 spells CSVSGVGSSYEQYF. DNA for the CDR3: TGCAGCGTTTCCGGGGTGGGAAGCTCCTACGAGCAGTACTTC.

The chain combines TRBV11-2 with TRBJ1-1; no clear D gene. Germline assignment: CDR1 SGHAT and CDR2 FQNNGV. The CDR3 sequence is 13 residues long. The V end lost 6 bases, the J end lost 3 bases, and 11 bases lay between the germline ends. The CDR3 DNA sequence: TGTGCCAGCAGTACGCAGATGGACACTGAAGCTTTCTTT. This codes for CASSTQMDTEAFF.

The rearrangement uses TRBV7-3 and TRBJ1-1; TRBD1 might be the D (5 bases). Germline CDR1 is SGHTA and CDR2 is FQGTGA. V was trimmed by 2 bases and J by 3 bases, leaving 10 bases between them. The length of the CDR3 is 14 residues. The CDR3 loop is CASSLQWGDTEAFF. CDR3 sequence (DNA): TGTGCCAGCAGCTTACAGTGGGGGGACACTGAAGCTTTCTTT.

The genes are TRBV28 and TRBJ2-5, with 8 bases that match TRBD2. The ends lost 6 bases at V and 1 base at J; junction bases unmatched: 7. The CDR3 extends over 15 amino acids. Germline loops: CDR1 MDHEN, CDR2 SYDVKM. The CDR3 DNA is TGTGCCAGCAGCCCACCCCTAGCGGGCCAAGAGACCCAGTACTTC. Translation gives CASSPPLAGQETQYF.

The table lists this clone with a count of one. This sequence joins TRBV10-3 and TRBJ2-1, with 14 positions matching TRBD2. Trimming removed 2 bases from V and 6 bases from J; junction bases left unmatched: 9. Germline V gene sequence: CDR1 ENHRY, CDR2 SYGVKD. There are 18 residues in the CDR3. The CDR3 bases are TGTGCCATCAGTGAGGTGGGGGGCGGACTAGCGGGAGGCAATGAGCAGTTCTTC. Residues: CAISEVGGGLAGGNEQFF.

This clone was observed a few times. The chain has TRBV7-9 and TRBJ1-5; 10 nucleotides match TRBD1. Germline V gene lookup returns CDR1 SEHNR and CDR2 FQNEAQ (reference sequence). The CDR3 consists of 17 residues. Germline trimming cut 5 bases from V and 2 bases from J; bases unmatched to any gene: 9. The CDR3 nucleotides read TGTGCCAGCAGCCCCCTCCCCGGGACAGGGGGCAATCAGCCCCAGCATTTT. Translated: CASSPLPGTGGNQPQHF.

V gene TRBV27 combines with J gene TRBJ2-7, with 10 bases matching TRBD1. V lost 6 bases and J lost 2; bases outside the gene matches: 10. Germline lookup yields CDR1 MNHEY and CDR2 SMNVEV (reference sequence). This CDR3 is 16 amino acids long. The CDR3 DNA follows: TGTGCCAGCAGGGAGACCGGGACAGGGGACGCCTACGAGCAGTACTTC. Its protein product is CASRETGTGDAYEQYF.